Listed here are 25 T cell receptor beta chains from one sample, sequenced in a study of cytomegalovirus exposure and HLA in healthy donors. In the PCR, 60 Vbeta and 13 Jbeta primers were used. Sequencing used immunoSEQ multiplex PCR; TCRdb keeps in-frame clones, though not all of them. Among about 190,000 clones listed, 78% were seen once. Sequenced material: PBMCs. These receptors were obtained from a woman in her 30s in good health and CMV-seropositive.

V usage is TRBV15 and J usage is TRBJ2-1, with 8 nucleotides matching TRBD2. The CDR3 is made up of 19 amino acids. CDR1 is LNHNV, CDR2 YYDKDF, per germline (reference sequence). The V gene end was trimmed by 3 bases and the J gene end by 3 bases; junction bases not matched to a gene: 16. CDR3: CATSSPLSSRAGVYNEQFF. The CDR3 coding sequence is TGTGCCACCAGCAGTCCACTATCTTCTCGAGCGGGGGTCTACAATGAGCAGTTCTTC.

The chain links TRBV9 to TRBJ2-5, with 7 bases fitting TRBD1. The CDR3 consists of 14 residues. Looked up from germline, CDR1 is SGDLS and CDR2 is YYNGEE. With 0 bases clipped from V and 5 bases from J, the junction kept 4 bases outside the gene matches. The CDR3 here is CASSVGTGRETQYF. Here the CDR3 DNA reads TGTGCCAGCAGCGTAGGGACAGGTCGGGAGACCCAGTACTTC.

This clone was seen only a few times. The genes are TRBV7-9 and TRBJ1-2; tentatively, D is TRBD1 (5 bases). The CDR3 is 13 amino acids. The V end was cut by 3 bases, the J end by 6 bases, with 11 bases between. The V gene's germline CDR1 is SEHNR and CDR2 FQNEAQ (reference sequence). The CDR3 loop is CASSLGPRDGYTF. CDR3 nucleotide sequence: TGTGCCAGCAGCTTGGGGCCTAGAGATGGCTACACCTTC.

This clone was picked up a small number of times. The rearrangement links TRBV7-9 to TRBJ2-2; tentatively, D is TRBD1 (6 bases). Germline CDR1 is SEHNR and CDR2 is FQNEAQ (reference sequence). The CDR3 sequence is 13 residues long. Trimming removed 4 bases at V and 6 bases at J, with 9 bases between. The CDR3 DNA reads as TGTGCCAGCAGCTGGACAGCACCCGGGGAGCTGTTTTTT. This codes for CASSWTAPGELFF.

The gene calls are TRBV4-1 and TRBJ2-3, with 10 bases that match TRBD1. This CDR3 spans 17 amino acids. CDR1 is MGHRA and CDR2 is YSYEKL in the germline V gene. Unmatched junction bases numbered 11, after V lost 4 bases and J lost 4 bases. This CDR3 reads CASSLRQGAEGPDTQYF. The CDR3 nucleotides are TGCGCCAGCAGCCTTAGACAGGGGGCGGAGGGGCCAGATACGCAGTATTTT.

V gene TRBV18 combines with J gene TRBJ2-5, with D tentatively TRBD1 (6 bases). The CDR3 loop spans 15 amino acids. Germline V gene sequence: CDR1 KGHSH, CDR2 LQKENI. Trimming removed 0 bases at V and 5 bases at J, with 13 bases between. The CDR3 DNA reads TGTGCCAGCTCACCACCGTCCACAGGGAAGGAGACCCAGTACTTC. This encodes CASSPPSTGKETQYF.

The V call is TRBV2, the J call TRBJ1-1; weak D call: TRBD1 (5 bases). The V gene's germline CDR1 is SNHLY and CDR2 FYNNEI. The CDR3 consists of 15 residues. V was trimmed by 4 bases and J by 0 bases, leaving 12 bases between them. The CDR3 sequence is CASSADNLMNTEAFF. The CDR3 nucleotides are TGTGCCAGCAGTGCGGACAACCTGATGAACACTGAAGCTTTCTTT.

The chain recombines TRBV7-9 with TRBJ2-7, with D perhaps TRBD1 (5 bases). Germline V CDR1 and CDR2: SEHNR, FQNEAQ (reference sequence). The length of the CDR3 is 14 residues. V shed 7 bases and J shed 3 bases, with 16 bases lying between them. The CDR3 reads CASTPPTVNYEQYF. The CDR3 coding sequence is TGTGCCAGCACCCCCCCGACAGTCAACTACGAGCAGTACTTC. Looking up the rest from reference TRBV7-9 and TRBJ2-7 gives the full variable domain: DTGVSQNPRHKITKRGQNVTFRCDPISEHNRLYWYRQTLGQGPEFLTYFQNEAQLEKSRLLSDRFSAERPKGSFSTLEIQRTEQGDSAMYLCASTPPTVNYEQYFGPGTRLTVT.

The J gene is TRBJ1-1, the V gene TRBV25-1; D uncertain. This CDR3 region has 11 residues. Germline V gene sequence: CDR1 MGHDK, CDR2 SYGVNS. V shed 7 bases and J shed 4 bases, with 7 bases lying between them. This CDR3 reads CASIRFTEAFF. In DNA, the CDR3 is TGTGCCAGCATACGGTTCACTGAAGCTTTCTTT.

CDR3: CASSEGQNYYEQYF. The CDR3 DNA reads TGTGCCAGCAGCGAGGGACAGAACTACTACGAGCAGTACTTC. The rearrangement uses TRBV6-5 and TRBJ2-7, with 7 bases fitting TRBD1. Trimming removed 6 bases from V and 3 bases from J; junction bases left unmatched: 8. Germline CDR1 reads MNHEY; CDR2 reads SVGAGI. CDR3 length: 14 residues.

The gene calls are TRBV7-9 and TRBJ1-1; weak D call: TRBD1 (6 bases). Germline V gene sequence: CDR1 SEHNR, CDR2 FQNEAQ (reference sequence). The V end was cut by 5 bases, the J end by 1 base, with 17 bases between. The CDR3 spans 16 residues. CDR3 protein: CASSPVVGTQNTEAFF. In DNA, the CDR3 is TGTGCCAGCAGCCCGGTGGTTGGGACACAGAACACTGAAGCTTTCTTT.

This rearrangement joins TRBV5-1 to TRBJ2-3, with 9 bases fitting TRBD2. Germline CDR1 reads SGHRS; CDR2 reads YFSETQ. There are 15 residues in the CDR3. V trimming: 5 bases; J trimming: 5 bases; junction bases outside the gene matches: 9. The chain's CDR3 is CASSPSRGGLDTQYF. CDR3 bases: TGCGCCAGCAGTCCCTCGCGGGGGGGCCTAGATACGCAGTATTTT.

The table lists this clone with a count of one. V usage is TRBV28 and J usage is TRBJ1-5, with D hard to call. This CDR3 is built from 14 residues. V lost 6 bases, J lost 7 bases, and 16 bases lay in between. Germline V gene sequence: CDR1 MDHEN, CDR2 SYDVKM. CDR3 sequence reads: CASSPLTSGQPQHF. The CDR3 DNA follows: TGTGCCAGCAGCCCCCTTACGTCGGGACAGCCCCAGCATTTT.

Turning to this clone: One end of the junction is discordant with germline, which a read error may explain. V and J are TRBV11-3 and TRBJ1-5, with a possible D match to TRBD1 (5 bases). The germline V gene has CDR1 SGHNT and CDR2 YENEEA. The CDR3 covers 12 residues. CDR3 loop: CVSSARGQPQHF. The CDR3 nucleotides are TGTGTCAGCAGCGCAAGGGGTCAGCCCCAGCATTTT.

This chain links TRBV2 with TRBJ2-7, with a tentative D call TRBD2 (6 bases). Trimming removed 7 bases at V and 6 bases at J, with 25 bases between. The germline V gene has CDR1 SNHLY and CDR2 FYNNEI. The CDR3 extends over 16 amino acids. The CDR3 here is CASILDTGTALSEQYF. The CDR3 DNA follows: TGTGCCAGCATTTTAGACACCGGGACTGCCCTCAGCGAGCAGTACTTC.

V gene TRBV19 combines with J gene TRBJ2-7; 9 nucleotides agree with TRBD2. The CDR3 consists of 12 residues. V was clipped by 10 bases and J by 7 bases; unmatched bases: 8. Germline-derived CDR1 and CDR2 are LNHDA and SQIVND (reference sequence). CDR3 sequence: CATQGLAGEQYF. CDR3 bases: TGTGCCACGCAGGGCCTAGCGGGGGAGCAGTACTTC.

This clone was found a few times. The gene calls are TRBV9 and TRBJ1-4; 7 nucleotides line up with TRBD1. Trimming took 3 bases from V and 4 from J; bases not matched to a gene: 6. The CDR3 has 15 amino acids. Germline loops: CDR1 SGDLS, CDR2 YYNGEE. The chain's CDR3 is CASSGGTADNEKLFF. CDR3 coding DNA: TGTGCCAGCAGCGGTGGGACAGCCGATAATGAAAAACTGTTTTTT.

The gene calls are TRBV6-5 and TRBJ1-6, with D possibly matching TRBD1 (5 bases). CDR1 MNHEY and CDR2 SVGAGI come from the germline V gene. The CDR3 extends over 15 amino acids. V lost 0 bases and J lost 10, with 13 bases in between. Here the CDR3 reads CASSYSNGGGSPLHF. As DNA, the CDR3 is TGTGCCAGCAGTTACTCGAACGGGGGAGGATCACCCCTCCACTTT.

The rearrangement joins TRBV5-6 to TRBJ1-1; 9 nucleotides align to TRBD1. The CDR3 contains 16 residues. With 2 bases clipped from V and 1 base from J, the junction kept 6 bases outside the gene matches. Germline loops: CDR1 SGHDT, CDR2 YYEEEE. In nucleotides, the CDR3 is TGTGCCAGCAGCTTCCGGGACAGGGTGAGGAACACTGAAGCTTTCTTT. Protein sequence: CASSFRDRVRNTEAFF.

The chain couples TRBV2 to TRBJ2-7, with D possibly being TRBD1 (6 bases). V lost 8 bases and J lost 0, with 11 bases in between. Germline loops: CDR1 SNHLY, CDR2 FYNNEI. CDR3 length equals 13 residues. CDR3 coding DNA: TGTGCCAGCCGACAGGAAAGCTCCTACGAGCAGTACTTC. It is translated as CASRQESSYEQYF.

The rearrangement uses TRBV7-2 and TRBJ1-4, with 7 bases fitting TRBD1. V lost 4 bases to trimming and J lost 0 bases; unmatched junction nucleotides: 11. The CDR3 totals 18 residues. Germline lookup yields CDR1 SGHTA and CDR2 FQGNSA. CDR3 region: CASSSRQGRWATNEKLFF. As DNA, the CDR3 is TGTGCCAGCAGCTCCAGACAGGGTAGGTGGGCAACTAATGAAAAACTGTTTTTT.

This clone was seen only a few times. The J gene is TRBJ1-4, the V gene TRBV18; a possible D gene is TRBD1 (5 bases). The germline V gene has CDR1 KGHSH and CDR2 LQKENI. The CDR3 totals 13 residues. V shed 2 bases and J shed 7 bases, with 8 bases lying between them. The CDR3 sequence is CASSPGAGEKLFF. The CDR3 bases are TGTGCCAGCTCACCAGGGGCTGGTGAAAAACTGTTTTTT.

The gene calls are TRBV5-1 and TRBJ2-3; 9 bases are shared with TRBD1. J was trimmed by 0 bases and V by 2 bases; bases with no gene match: 4. The CDR3 spans 16 residues. CDR1 SGHRS and CDR2 YFSETQ come from the germline V gene. The CDR3 spells CASSLPGQGSTDTQYF. In DNA form, the CDR3 reads TGCGCCAGCAGCTTACCGGGACAGGGAAGCACAGATACGCAGTATTTT.

CDR3 in amino acids: CASSLDRDYGYTF. CDR3 coding DNA: TGTGCCAGCAGCCTAGACAGAGACTATGGCTACACCTTC. V is TRBV6-5 and J is TRBJ1-2, with a tentative D call TRBD1 (5 bases). V lost 6 bases and J lost 3, with 11 bases in between. The CDR3 has 13 amino acids. CDR1 MNHEY and CDR2 SVGAGI come from the germline V gene.

In the case of this clone: A read error may account for a junction end that differs from germline. The genes are TRBV4-1 and TRBJ2-1; D uncertain. CDR1 is MGHRA and CDR2 is YSYEKL in the germline V gene. CDR3 length: 14 amino acids. In nucleotides, the CDR3 is TGCGCCAGCAGCCAAGCCCCCCGGAGCGCCCGAAGGATCTTC. Protein sequence: CASSQAPRSARRIF.